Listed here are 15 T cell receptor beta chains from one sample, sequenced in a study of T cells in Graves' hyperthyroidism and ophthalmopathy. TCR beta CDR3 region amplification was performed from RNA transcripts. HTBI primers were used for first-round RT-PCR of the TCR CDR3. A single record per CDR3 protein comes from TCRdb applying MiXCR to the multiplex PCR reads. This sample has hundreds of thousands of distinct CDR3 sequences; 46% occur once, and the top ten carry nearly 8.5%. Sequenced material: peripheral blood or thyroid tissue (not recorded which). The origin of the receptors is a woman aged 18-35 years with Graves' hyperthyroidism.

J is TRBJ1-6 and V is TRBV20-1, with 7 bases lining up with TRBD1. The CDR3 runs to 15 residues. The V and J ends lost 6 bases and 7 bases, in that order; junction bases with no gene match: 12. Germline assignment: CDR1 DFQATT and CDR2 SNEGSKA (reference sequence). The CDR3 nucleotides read TGCAGTGCAACCCGGGACAGCGGGGCGAATTCACCCCTCCACTTT. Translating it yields CSATRDSGANSPLHF.

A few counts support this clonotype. In nucleotides, the CDR3 is TGCAGTGCAGAACGGGCAGGGACCAGGCAGCCCCAGCATTTT. Protein sequence: CSAERAGTRQPQHF. The V and J genes are TRBV20-1 and TRBJ1-5, with D possibly being TRBD1 (5 bases). Germline lookup yields CDR1 DFQATT and CDR2 SNEGSKA (reference sequence). The ends were cut back, 6 bases at V and 7 bases at J, with 19 bases in the middle. The CDR3 runs 14 residues.

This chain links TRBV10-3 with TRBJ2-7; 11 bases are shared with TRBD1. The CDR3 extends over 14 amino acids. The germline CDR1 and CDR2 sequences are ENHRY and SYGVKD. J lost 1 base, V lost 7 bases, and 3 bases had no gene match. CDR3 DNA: TGTGCCATCAAAGGGACAGGGGGTTCCTACGAGCAGTACTTC. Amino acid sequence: CAIKGTGGSYEQYF.

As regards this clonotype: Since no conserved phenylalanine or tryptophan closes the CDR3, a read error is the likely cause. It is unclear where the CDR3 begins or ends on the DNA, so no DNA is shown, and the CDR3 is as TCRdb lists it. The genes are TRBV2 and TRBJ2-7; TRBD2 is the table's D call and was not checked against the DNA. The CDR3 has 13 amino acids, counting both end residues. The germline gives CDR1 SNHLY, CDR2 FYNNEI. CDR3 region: CASKGLQRLAGTS.

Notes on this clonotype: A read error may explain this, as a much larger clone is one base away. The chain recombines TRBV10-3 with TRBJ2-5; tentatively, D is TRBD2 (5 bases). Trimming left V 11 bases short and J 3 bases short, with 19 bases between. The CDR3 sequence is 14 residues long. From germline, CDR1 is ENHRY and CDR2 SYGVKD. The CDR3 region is CAAYGVGREETQYF. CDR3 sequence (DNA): TGTGCCGCCTACGGGGTCGGAAGGGAAGAGACCCAGTACTTC.

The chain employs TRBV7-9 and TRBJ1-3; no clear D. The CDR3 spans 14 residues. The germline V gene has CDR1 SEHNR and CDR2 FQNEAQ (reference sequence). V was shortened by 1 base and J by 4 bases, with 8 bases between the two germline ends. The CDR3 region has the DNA TGTGCCAGCAGCTTAGGAATCAGGGGAAACACCATATATTTT. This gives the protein CASSLGIRGNTIYF.

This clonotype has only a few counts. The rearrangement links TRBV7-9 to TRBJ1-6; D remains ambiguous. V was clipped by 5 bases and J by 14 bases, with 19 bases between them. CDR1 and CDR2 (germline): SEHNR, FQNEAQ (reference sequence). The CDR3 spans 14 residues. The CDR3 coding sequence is TGTGCCAGCAGCCGGACCCCCAATGACTCCACCCTCCACTTT. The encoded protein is CASSRTPNDSTLHF. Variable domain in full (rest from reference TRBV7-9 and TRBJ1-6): DTGVSQNPRHKITKRGQNVTFRCDPISEHNRLYWYRQTLGQGPEFLTYFQNEAQLEKSRLLSDRFSAERPKGSFSTLEIQRTEQGDSAMYLCASSRTPNDSTLHFGNGTRLTVT.

CDR3 DNA sequence: TGTGCCATCACCGAAGGGAGAGGGGGCTACGAGCAGTACTTC. Translation: CAITEGRGGYEQYF. The chain employs TRBV10-3 and TRBJ2-7; TRBD1 might be the D (6 bases). V shed 7 bases and J shed 3 bases, with 16 bases lying between them. Looked up from germline, CDR1 is ENHRY and CDR2 is SYGVKD. This CDR3 comprises 14 residues.

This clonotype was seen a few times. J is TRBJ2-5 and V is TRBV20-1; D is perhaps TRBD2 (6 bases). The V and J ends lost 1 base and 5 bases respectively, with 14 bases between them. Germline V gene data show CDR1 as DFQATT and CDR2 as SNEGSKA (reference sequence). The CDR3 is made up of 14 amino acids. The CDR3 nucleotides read TGCAGTGCTAGAGCCGCGGGAAGATTGGAGACCCAGTACTTC. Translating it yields CSARAAGRLETQYF.

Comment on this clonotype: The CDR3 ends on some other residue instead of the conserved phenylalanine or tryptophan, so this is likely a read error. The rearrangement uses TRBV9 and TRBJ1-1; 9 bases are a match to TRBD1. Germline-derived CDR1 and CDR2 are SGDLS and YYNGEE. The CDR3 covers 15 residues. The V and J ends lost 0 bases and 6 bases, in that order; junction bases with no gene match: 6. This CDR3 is CASSVEGQGRAEAFL. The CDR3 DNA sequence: TGTGCCAGCAGCGTAGAAGGACAGGGGCGCGCTGAAGCTTTCCTT.

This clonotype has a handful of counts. The CDR3 here is CASSARLAGGRRETQYF. Here the CDR3 DNA reads TGTGCCAGCAGCGCCCGACTAGCGGGAGGGCGAAGAGAGACCCAGTACTTC. The chain recombines TRBV7-9 with TRBJ2-5, with 14 positions matching TRBD2. This CDR3 is built from 17 residues. Per the germline V gene, CDR1 is SEHNR and CDR2 is FQNEAQ (reference sequence). The ends lost 5 bases at V and 4 bases at J; junction bases unmatched: 9.

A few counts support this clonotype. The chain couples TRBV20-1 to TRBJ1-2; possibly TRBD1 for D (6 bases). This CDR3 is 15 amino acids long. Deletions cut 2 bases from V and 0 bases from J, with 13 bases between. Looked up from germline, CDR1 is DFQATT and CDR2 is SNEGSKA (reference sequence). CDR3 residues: CSARLGARPNYGYTF. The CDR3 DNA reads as TGCAGTGCTAGATTGGGGGCGCGTCCTAACTATGGCTACACCTTC.

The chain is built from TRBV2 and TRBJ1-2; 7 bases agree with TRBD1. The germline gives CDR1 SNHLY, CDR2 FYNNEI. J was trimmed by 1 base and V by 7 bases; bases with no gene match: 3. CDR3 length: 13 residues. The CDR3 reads CASKGQLNYGYTF. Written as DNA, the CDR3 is TGTGCCAGCAAGGGACAGCTTAACTATGGCTACACCTTC.

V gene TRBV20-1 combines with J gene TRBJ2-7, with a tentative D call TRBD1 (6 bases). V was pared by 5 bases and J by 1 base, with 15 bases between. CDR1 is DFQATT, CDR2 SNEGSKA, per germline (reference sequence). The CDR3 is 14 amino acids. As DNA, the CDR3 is TGCAGTGCTGCCGACAGGCCGGTTTCCTACGAGCAGTACTTC. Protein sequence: CSAADRPVSYEQYF.

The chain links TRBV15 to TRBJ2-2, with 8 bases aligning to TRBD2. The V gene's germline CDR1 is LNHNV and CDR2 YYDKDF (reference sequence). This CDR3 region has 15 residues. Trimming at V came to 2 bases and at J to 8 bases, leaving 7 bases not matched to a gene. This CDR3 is CATSRTYGGAGELFF. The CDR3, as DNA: TGTGCCACCAGCAGAACCTACGGGGGGGCAGGGGAGCTGTTTTTT.